This entry features one T cell receptor beta chain sequence. The entry originates in a study of shared T cell receptors in the human thymus. The CDR3 loop spans 11 amino acids. Germline V gene data show CDR1 as MNHNS and CDR2 as SASEGT. The V end lost 4 bases, the J end lost 5 bases, and 5 bases lay between the germline ends. TCRdb keeps only in-frame clones here, not all; method: immunoSEQ multiplex PCR. This sample has roughly 660,000 clones; roughly 90% occur once, and the top ten carry 0.0095% to 0.012%. This sample also belongs to another study, concerning human thymus T cells. As that report states: Having surgery to correct congenital heart defects, healthy Finnish infants acted as the donors. Thymus was obtained from resections taken during corrective heart surgery. The authors found apparently biased V and J gene usage in thymic and blood repertoires.

The specimen was thymocytes. The sequence derives from a boy under three years old with a congenital heart defect. This chain links TRBV6-1 with TRBJ2-5, with D hard to call. This chain's CDR3 is CASSGAETQYF. CDR3 sequence (DNA): TGTGCCAGCAGTGGGGCGGAGACCCAGTACTTC.